The present T cell receptor (beta chain) was sequenced within a study of T cells in Graves' hyperthyroidism and ophthalmopathy. This clonotype showed up many times. Amplified TCR beta CDR3 regions derived from RNA transcripts. RT-PCR in the first round (using the HTBI primer set) targeted the TCR CDR3. TCRdb analysed the multiplex PCR reads with MiXCR anew, one entry per CDR3 protein. The table records a few hundred thousand distinct CDR3 sequences, roughly 13% of them present only once. Diagnosis relied on clinical symptoms, serum thyroxine and TRAb, thyroid ultrasound and orbital computed tomography. The sample, blood from the first hyperthyroidism diagnosis, precedes any ophthalmopathy symptoms. The sequencing input was blood. This receptor was identified in a man in his thirties or forties with Graves' hyperthyroidism that later progressed to Graves' ophthalmopathy.

CDR3 sequence: CASSPTAQGSNEKLFF. CDR3 in DNA: TGTGCCAGTAGTCCGACCGCCCAGGGGAGTAATGAAAAACTGTTTTTT. The V and J genes are TRBV19 and TRBJ1-4, with D perhaps TRBD1 (6 bases). V lost 5 bases and J lost 4, with 17 bases in between. Germline assignment: CDR1 LNHDA and CDR2 SQIVND (reference sequence). The CDR3 spans 16 residues.